This TCR beta chain was sequenced during a study of shared clonotypes between healthy human individuals. The CDR3 sequence is 12 residues long. Trimming stripped 5 bases from V and 4 bases from J, with 6 bases between. The germline V gene encodes CDR1 GTSNPN and CDR2 SVGIG (reference sequence). In the CD4+ fraction, cells were divided into CD45RA+ naive and CD45RA-negative memory subsets. Running of the assay took place at deep level. Assay used: immunoSEQ multiplex PCR; TCRdb lists only in-frame clones, some missing. Of 2.3 million or so clones in the sample, approximately 93% are singletons; the top ten hold about 0.41%.

This chain connects TRBV30 to TRBJ2-6, with a weak D call TRBD1 (6 bases). The clonotype was recovered from a man between 18 and 29 years old in good health. Some clones in this sample may be carry-over from other donors' samples. The sample was naive CD4+ T cells from PBMCs. Subset given: CD45RA+ positively selected. The CDR3 DNA reads as TGTGCCTGGGGACAGGGGGCCAACGTCCTGACTTTC. The encoded protein is CAWGQGANVLTF.